This T cell receptor (beta chain) was identified during a study of CD8 T cells in ankylosing spondylitis. General study findings and limits: In peripheral blood, disease-linked CD8+ clones occurred at relatively low frequencies.

CDR1 and CDR2 (germline): SQVTM, ANQGSEA. With V trimmed by 4 bases and J by 6 bases, 11 bases remained unmatched. The CDR3 has 16 residues. Turning to this clonotype: Its target is unknown.

Researchers built TCR beta libraries using quantitative 5'-RACE with molecular barcodes. TCRdb independently ran MiXCR on the 5' RACE reads; one entry per CDR3 protein. Among 270,000 or so distinct CDR3 sequences listed, over 15% were seen once. Sequenced sample: blood, either unsorted or a sorted T cell fraction (not recorded which). This receptor was taken from a male donor with ankylosing spondylitis or in good health (not recorded which). This rearrangement joins TRBV29-1 to TRBJ2-7; 14 bases fit TRBD2. CDR3 protein: CSVAGTSGRGAGEQYF. The CDR3, as DNA: TGCAGCGTTGCCGGGACTAGCGGGAGAGGGGCCGGCGAGCAGTACTTC.